This T cell receptor (beta chain) was captured by sequencing in a study of response to subunit inactivated influenza vaccine. Study-wide findings and caveats: The study's authors posited that every seasonal influenza vaccination enlists few new T cells.

TCRdb ran MiXCR on the RT-PCR reads and lists one entry per CDR3 protein. The data show some 800,000 distinct CDR3 sequences, with 20% to 25% seen just once and roughly a tenth held by the top ten. This clonotype has a count of ten or more. Antigen: not known. Sequences were derived from PBMCs from blood, sampled 4 to 6 days after vaccination. The sequence was collected from a man aged 45-60 years who received an inactivated influenza vaccine.

The CDR3 nucleotides read TGCAGTGCTCCCGGGACACCTAGCACAGATACGCAGTATTTT. Amino acids: CSAPGTPSTDTQYF. The V gene is TRBV20-1, the J gene TRBJ2-3; D may be TRBD1 (6 bases). CDR1 DFQATT and CDR2 SNEGSKA come from the germline V gene (reference sequence). This CDR3 comprises 14 residues. Trimming cost V 5 bases and J 0 bases, with 12 bases left between them.